A single sample gave rise to the 21 T cell receptor beta chains below, sequenced in a study of molecular identifiers for immune sequencing clone quantification. TCRdb processed the PCR reads anew with MiXCR; each CDR3 protein has one entry. Of about 330,000 distinct CDR3 sequences listed, about a quarter are singletons. Input material: naive CD8+ T cells from blood, with Jurkat cell RNA spiked in. The subset denotes: FACS-sorted CD8+CD4-CCR7+CD45RA+ naive T cells. The source is a human donor in good health. Some libraries in this study had Jurkat cell RNA spiked in.

About this clonotype itself: One end of the junction fails to match germline, which may point to a read error. The J gene is TRBJ2-5, the V gene TRBV7-6; maybe TRBD2 (5 bases). This CDR3 contains 13 residues. Germline CDR1 is SGHVS and CDR2 is FNYEAQ. This CDR3 is CARSSVRGETQYF. DNA of the CDR3: TGTGCCCGCAGCTCCGTCCGGGGTGAGACCCAGTACTTC.

Regarding this clonotype: A much larger clone sits a single nucleotide away, making a read error possible. No conserved phenylalanine or tryptophan ends this CDR3, so it is likely a read error. V usage is TRBV12-3 or TRBV12-4 and J usage is TRBJ2-3; 9 nucleotides agree with TRBD2. Germline trimming cut 5 bases from V and 2 bases from J; bases unmatched to any gene: 2. The CDR3 sequence is 14 residues long. CDR3 in DNA: TGTGCCAGCAGTCGCGGGGGGGCCACAGATACGCAGTATTGT. This encodes CASSRGGATDTQYC.

The chain joins TRBV11-2 to TRBJ2-1; no clear D. CDR1 SGHAT and CDR2 FQNNGV come from the germline V gene. The CDR3 has 16 amino acids. Trimming stripped 0 bases from V and 2 bases from J, with 11 bases between. The CDR3 spells CASSLDRLSPYNEQFF. For the CDR3, the DNA is TGTGCCAGCAGCTTAGATAGGTTATCCCCCTACAATGAGCAGTTCTTC. The whole variable domain, remainder taken from reference TRBV11-2 and TRBJ2-1, is EAGVAQSPRYKIIEKRQSVAFWCNPISGHATLYWYQQILGQGPKLLIQFQNNGVVDDSQLPKDRFSAERLKGVDSTLKIQPAKLEDSAVYLCASSLDRLSPYNEQFFGPGTRLTVL.

The chain couples TRBV3-1 to TRBJ2-3; D tentatively fits TRBD1 or TRBD2 (5 bases each). Trimming took 4 bases from V and 10 from J, leaving 12 bases between them. Germline loops: CDR1 LGHDT, CDR2 YNNKEL (reference sequence). This CDR3 contains 12 residues. This CDR3 reads CASSPGSEPQYF. CDR3 nucleotide sequence: TGTGCCAGCAGCCCAGGGAGCGAACCGCAGTATTTT.

The chain's CDR3 is CASSQDSRGLVTLQAQYF. CDR3 DNA sequence: TGTGCCAGCAGCCAAGATTCAAGGGGCCTAGTTACTCTACAGGCCCAGTACTTC. This chain connects TRBV3-1 to TRBJ2-5, with a weak D call TRBD1 (5 bases). In germline, CDR1 is LGHDT, CDR2 YNNKEL (reference sequence). Trimming pared 0 bases from V and 9 bases from J, leaving 26 bases between. This CDR3 spans 18 amino acids.

This clonotype came up a few times. A read error may be the cause here, since a much bigger clone is one base away. The chain joins TRBV9 to TRBJ2-3; D remains unclear. The length of the CDR3 is 13 residues. Germline V gene data show CDR1 as SGDLS and CDR2 as YYNGEE. CDR3 sequence (DNA): TGTCCCAGCAGCTTTCTACGCACAGATACGCAGTATTTT. Translated: CPSSFLRTDTQYF.

This clonotype was detected a few times. CDR3 sequence (DNA): TGTGCCAGCAGTTCTAAGACTAGCGTCACAGATACGCAGTATTTT. It encodes CASSSKTSVTDTQYF. The J gene is TRBJ2-3, the V gene TRBV7-2, with TRBD2 matching 8 bases. Germline V gene sequence: CDR1 SGHTA, CDR2 FQGNSA. V lost 6 bases, J lost 2 bases, and 7 bases stayed unmatched. The CDR3 spans 15 residues.

Ten or more counts support this clonotype. The chain joins TRBV7-9 to TRBJ2-1, with D unclear. Per the germline V gene, CDR1 is SEHNR and CDR2 is FQNEAQ (reference sequence). CDR3 size: 13 residues. Trimming shortened V by 5 bases and J by 3 bases, and 8 bases separated the two germline ends. CDR3 amino acids: CASSRPVYNEQFF. In nucleotides, the CDR3 is TGTGCCAGCAGCCGTCCGGTCTACAATGAGCAGTTCTTC.

V is TRBV19 and J is TRBJ1-5; D might be TRBD1 (5 bases). CDR3 length equals 15 residues. Per the germline V gene, CDR1 is LNHDA and CDR2 is SQIVND (reference sequence). Trimming left V 6 bases short and J 4 bases short, with 16 bases between. The CDR3 here is CASSLGAGHNQPQHF. CDR3 sequence (DNA): TGTGCCAGTAGCCTCGGGGCAGGCCATAATCAGCCCCAGCATTTT.

Comments on this clonotype: At one boundary the junction diverges from the germline segment, which might be a read error. This chain connects TRBV29-1 to TRBJ2-7, with 7 bases matching TRBD2. Per the germline V gene, CDR1 is SQVTM and CDR2 is ANQGSEA. The CDR3 extends over 14 amino acids. CDR3 residues: CSVFLGGSSYKQYF. CDR3 DNA sequence: TGCAGCGTATTTCTCGGCGGGAGCTCCTACAAGCAGTACTTC.

This clonotype has only a few counts. V is TRBV7-9 and J is TRBJ2-7, with 9 bases aligning to TRBD1. V lost 2 bases to trimming and J lost 2 bases; unmatched junction nucleotides: 7. CDR1 is SEHNR, CDR2 FQNEAQ, per germline (reference sequence). The CDR3 is 16 amino acids. This CDR3 reads CASSLIPGQGTYEQYF. CDR3 bases: TGTGCCAGCAGCTTAATTCCGGGACAGGGCACCTACGAGCAGTACTTC. Drawing the rest from reference TRBV7-9 and TRBJ2-7, the complete variable domain is DTGVSQNPRHKITKRGQNVTFRCDPISEHNRLYWYRQTLGQGPEFLTYFQNEAQLEKSRLLSDRFSAERPKGSFSTLEIQRTEQGDSAMYLCASSLIPGQGTYEQYFGPGTRLTVT.

In its sample, this clonotype was seen a few times. The gene calls are TRBV4-1 and TRBJ1-4; a possible D gene is TRBD1 (5 bases). Germline-derived CDR1 and CDR2 are MGHRA and YSYEKL. This CDR3 is built from 16 residues. Trimming removed 4 bases from V and 1 base from J, with 13 bases in between. The CDR3 bases are TGCGCCAGCAGCCCAATAGGGACGAAAACTAATGAAAAACTGTTTTTT. Protein product: CASSPIGTKTNEKLFF.

This clonotype showed up just a few times. This chain uses TRBV4-3 with TRBJ2-6; D remains ambiguous. Trimming pared 0 bases from V and 0 bases from J, leaving 9 bases between. CDR1 and CDR2 from the germline V gene are LGHNA and YSLEER. This CDR3 is 17 amino acids long. CDR3 DNA sequence: TGCGCCAGCAGCCAAGATCTTTCCAGCTCTGGGGCCAACGTCCTGACTTTC. It encodes CASSQDLSSSGANVLTF.

The chain links TRBV4-3 to TRBJ1-2; weak D call: TRBD1 (5 bases). The CDR3 consists of 14 residues. Germline-derived CDR1 and CDR2 are LGHNA and YSLEER. With 0 bases removed from V and 6 bases from J, the gap between germline ends came to 11 bases. The CDR3 protein is CASSQDRRDHGYTF. The CDR3 region has the DNA TGCGCCAGCAGCCAAGATCGCAGGGATCATGGCTACACCTTC.

This clonotype was seen ten or more times. This chain uses TRBV5-6 with TRBJ2-7; D is unclear. CDR3 size: 13 residues. Per germline, CDR1 SGHDT and CDR2 YYEEEE. V lost 0 bases and J 7 bases, leaving 11 bases between the germline ends. The CDR3 DNA reads TGTGCCAGCAGCTTGGTCGGTCGCTGGGAGCAGTACTTC. Translation: CASSLVGRWEQYF.

Worth noting for this clonotype: A much larger clone lies one base from this, so it may be a read error. This chain joins TRBV5-6 and TRBJ1-1; D is ambiguous. The CDR3 contains 15 residues. Trimming pared 0 bases from V and 4 bases from J, leaving 13 bases between. Germline assignment: CDR1 SGHDT and CDR2 YYEEEE. CDR3 in amino acids: CASSLGRVVVTEAFF. Here the CDR3 DNA reads TGTGCCAGCAGCTTGGGGCGGGTCGTGGTCACTGAAGCTTTCTTT.

As regards this clonotype: A much larger clone lies a single base off, so this may be a read error. The V call is TRBV5-3, the J call TRBJ1-4; tentatively, D is TRBD1 (5 bases). TRBV5-3 qualifies as an ORF whose function is uncertain. CDR3 length: 17 residues. CDR3 sequence: CASSSARGSGWDEKLFF. CDR3 sequence (DNA): TGTGCCAGCAGCTCCGCCCGAGGGTCCGGTTGGGACGAAAAACTGTTTTTT.

This clonotype was detected only a few times. V usage is TRBV10-3 and J usage is TRBJ1-3; D may be TRBD1 (6 bases). The V gene lost 2 bases and the J gene lost 4 bases, with 6 bases spanning the gap. The CDR3 totals 13 residues. Per the germline V gene, CDR1 is ENHRY and CDR2 is SYGVKD. Written as DNA, the CDR3 is TGTGCCATCAGTGAGGGGACAGGAAACACCATATATTTT. This gives the protein CAISEGTGNTIYF.

This clonotype was observed a few times. The chain employs TRBV9 and TRBJ2-5, with TRBD1 matching 8 bases. Germline V gene sequence: CDR1 SGDLS, CDR2 YYNGEE. Germline trimming cut 5 bases from V and 4 bases from J; bases unmatched to any gene: 4. The CDR3 spans 13 residues. This CDR3 reads CASSGQGRETQYF. The CDR3 region has the DNA TGTGCCAGCAGTGGACAGGGTAGAGAGACCCAGTACTTC.

The V gene is TRBV6-5, the J gene TRBJ2-1; maybe TRBD2 (5 bases). Trimming shortened V by 6 bases and J by 5 bases, and 20 bases separated the two germline ends. In germline, CDR1 is MNHEY, CDR2 SVGAGI. The CDR3 extends over 16 amino acids. The CDR3 protein is CASSRAVGVANNEQFF. The CDR3 DNA reads as TGTGCCAGCAGCCGGGCCGTGGGAGTAGCAAACAATGAGCAGTTCTTC.

The gene calls are TRBV5-1 and TRBJ2-7; D is ambiguous. From germline, CDR1 is SGHRS and CDR2 YFSETQ. This CDR3 contains 13 residues. Trimming took off 6 bases at V and 3 bases at J, with 13 bases between the two ends. The CDR3 DNA sequence: TGCGCCAGCACCGTCGGACGGCTCTACGAGCAGTACTTC. This sequence encodes CASTVGRLYEQYF.